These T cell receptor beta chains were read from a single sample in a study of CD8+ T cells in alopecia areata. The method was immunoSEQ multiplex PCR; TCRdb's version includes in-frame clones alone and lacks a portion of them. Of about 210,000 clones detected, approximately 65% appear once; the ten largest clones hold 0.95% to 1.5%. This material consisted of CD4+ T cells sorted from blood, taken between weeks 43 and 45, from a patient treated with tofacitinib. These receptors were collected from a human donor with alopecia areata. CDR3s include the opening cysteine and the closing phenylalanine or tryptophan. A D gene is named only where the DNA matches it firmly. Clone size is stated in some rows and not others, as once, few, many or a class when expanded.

CDR3: CSGDRAGTEAFF; DNA: TGCAGCGGAGACAGGGCGGGAACTGAAGCTTTCTTT; V: TRBV29-1; D: TRBD1; size: .; J: TRBJ1-1
CDR3: CASSQSIFGDTEAFF; DNA: TGTGCCAGCAGCCAATCGATCTTTGGTGACACTGAAGCTTTCTTT; V: TRBV14; D: .; size: .; J: TRBJ1-1
CDR3: CASSLIRTRRPNYNEQFF; DNA: TGTGCCAGCAGTTTAATCAGGACCCGAAGACCTAACTACAATGAGCAGTTCTTC; V: TRBV27; D: .; size: .; J: TRBJ2-1
CDR3: CASSLMETQYF; DNA: TGTGCCAGCAGTTTAATGGAGACCCAGTACTTC; V: TRBV27; D: .; size: .; J: TRBJ2-5
CDR3: CASSLRGQLHFGYTF; DNA: TGTGCCAGCAGCTTACGGGGACAACTCCACTTTGGCTACACCTTC; V: TRBV13; D: .; size: .; J: TRBJ1-2
CDR3: CSVGGTVLETQYF; DNA: TGCAGCGTGGGGGGGACAGTTTTAGAGACCCAGTACTTC; V: TRBV29-1; D: .; size: .; J: TRBJ2-5
CDR3: CAWRSGGYYEQYF; DNA: TGTGCCTGGCGTAGCGGGGGGTACTACGAGCAGTACTTC; V: TRBV30; D: TRBD2; size: few; J: TRBJ2-7
CDR3: CASTLTDRGDETQYF; DNA: TGCGCCAGCACCCTGACCGACAGGGGGGATGAGACCCAGTACTTC; V: TRBV5-1; D: TRBD1; size: .; J: TRBJ2-5
CDR3: CASSNKLSTEAFF; DNA: TGTGCCAGCAGTAATAAGTTGTCCACTGAAGCTTTCTTT; V: TRBV7-2; D: .; size: few; J: TRBJ1-1
CDR3: CSVGHRGGYTF; DNA: TGCAGCGTCGGACACCGTGGGGGCTACACCTTC; V: TRBV29-1; D: .; size: few; J: TRBJ1-2
CDR3: CASSQDWGTGGANVLTF; DNA: TGCGCCAGCAGCCAAGATTGGGGGACAGGAGGAGCCAACGTCCTGACTTTC; V: TRBV4-3; D: TRBD1; size: few; J: TRBJ2-6
CDR3: CASSHNRAGNEKLFF; DNA: TGCGCCAGCAGCCACAACAGGGCTGGGAATGAAAAACTGTTTTTT; V: TRBV4-3; D: .; size: .; J: TRBJ1-4
CDR3: CASSQDGTANQPQHF; DNA: TGCGCCAGCAGCCAAGATGGGACGGCTAATCAGCCCCAGCATTTT; V: TRBV4-3; D: .; size: .; J: TRBJ1-5
CDR3: CASSIKRIDTQYF; DNA: TGTGCCAGCAGCATCAAGCGGATAGATACGCAGTATTTT; V: TRBV11-2; D: .; size: .; J: TRBJ2-3
CDR3: CASSLVGVGLKSYEQYF; DNA: TGTGCCAGCAGCTTAGTCGGAGTAGGTCTGAAATCCTACGAGCAGTACTTC; V: TRBV11-2; D: .; size: .; J: TRBJ2-7
CDR3: CASSITINQPQHF; DNA: TGTGCCAGTAGCATTACTATCAATCAGCCCCAGCATTTT; V: TRBV19; D: .; size: .; J: TRBJ1-5
CDR3: CASSSGLGRGPRTQYF; DNA: TGTGCCAGCAGCTCAGGCCTGGGCAGGGGACCCCGGACGCAGTATTTT; V: TRBV7-2; D: .; size: few; J: TRBJ2-3
CDR3: CSVDRENTEAFF; DNA: TGCAGCGTTGACCGGGAGAACACTGAAGCTTTCTTT; V: TRBV29-1; D: .; size: .; J: TRBJ1-1
CDR3: CSAQTGTNYGYTF; DNA: TGCAGCGCGCAGACAGGGACTAACTATGGCTACACCTTC; V: TRBV29-1; D: TRBD1; size: few; J: TRBJ1-2
CDR3: CASSPRTDTQYF; DNA: TGTGCCAGCAGCCCACGCACAGATACGCAGTATTTT; V: TRBV9; D: .; size: .; J: TRBJ2-3
CDR3: CASSYGTGDGDTF; DNA: TGTGCCAGCAGTTACGGGACAGGGGATGGGGACACCTTC; V: TRBV6-6; D: TRBD1; size: .; J: TRBJ1-2
CDR3: CSASPLRQGDYEQYF; DNA: TGCAGCGCCTCACCTCTGCGACAGGGCGACTACGAGCAGTACTTC; V: TRBV29-1; D: TRBD1; size: .; J: TRBJ2-7
CDR3: CSVEEVGSYNEQFF; DNA: TGCAGCGTTGAAGAAGTCGGCTCCTACAATGAGCAGTTCTTC; V: TRBV29-1; D: .; size: few; J: TRBJ2-1
CDR3: CSVGGTGTYEQYF; DNA: TGCAGCGTTGGAGGGACGGGGACCTACGAGCAGTACTTC; V: TRBV29-1; D: .; size: .; J: TRBJ2-7
CDR3: CATSRDVRTGGYEQYF; DNA: TGTGCCACCAGCAGAGATGTACGGACAGGGGGCTACGAGCAGTACTTC; V: TRBV15; D: TRBD1; size: .; J: TRBJ2-7
CDR3: CASSVGTGNNYEQYF; DNA: TGTGCCAGCAGCGTAGGGACAGGGAACAATTACGAGCAGTACTTC; V: TRBV9; D: TRBD1; size: .; J: TRBJ2-7
CDR3: CAWSRGGDTDTQYF; DNA: TGTGCCTGGAGTCGCGGGGGGGACACAGATACGCAGTATTTT; V: TRBV30; D: TRBD2; size: .; J: TRBJ2-3
CDR3: CASSLAANSANYGYTF; DNA: TGCGCCAGCAGCTTGGCGGCAAACTCAGCTAACTATGGCTACACCTTC; V: TRBV5-1; D: .; size: .; J: TRBJ1-2
CDR3: CASSFGESGNTIYF; DNA: TGTGCCAGCAGCTTTGGGGAATCGGGAAACACCATATATTTT; V: TRBV5-6; D: .; size: few; J: TRBJ1-3